A selection of T cell receptor beta chains follows, all from one sample in a study of blood T cell repertoires in COVID-19. Profiled with immunoSEQ multiplex PCR; TCRdb holds only in-frame clones, not every one. This table holds about 32,000 clones, around 88% found once. Sequences were obtained from peripheral blood. These receptors were collected from a woman in her 70s with active COVID-19. The CDR3 runs from the conserved cysteine through the conserved F or W. A D gene is named only where the DNA matches it firmly. Size tells how often a clone was seen (once, few, many) or the class of an expanded clone, and some rows leave it out.

clone_size: .; v_call: TRBV10-2; j_call: TRBJ2-2; d_call: TRBD2; cdr3_nt: TGCGCCAGCAGGCCAGCGGGGGTTTTCACCGGGGAGCTGTTTTTT; cdr3_aa: CASRPAGVFTGELFF
clone_size: .; v_call: TRBV10-1; j_call: TRBJ2-1; d_call: TRBD1; cdr3_nt: TGCGCCAGCAGTGAGGCCCCAGGGGGCAATGAGCAGTTCTTC; cdr3_aa: CASSEAPGGNEQFF
clone_size: .; v_call: TRBV18; j_call: TRBJ1-5; d_call: .; cdr3_nt: TGTGCCAGCTCACCAGGACAGAGCAATAGCAATCAGCCCCAGCATTTT; cdr3_aa: CASSPGQSNSNQPQHF
clone_size: .; v_call: TRBV5-6; j_call: TRBJ2-7; d_call: TRBD2; cdr3_nt: TGTGCCAGCAGCTTGGTAGCGGGGGGGACCGGCGAGCAGTACTTC; cdr3_aa: CASSLVAGGTGEQYF
clone_size: .; v_call: TRBV11-2; j_call: TRBJ2-7; d_call: .; cdr3_nt: TGTGCCAGCAGGAAAAGTGGGGACACTACGGGGGAGCAGTACTTC; cdr3_aa: CASRKSGDTTGEQYF
clone_size: .; v_call: TRBV5-4; j_call: TRBJ2-3; d_call: .; cdr3_nt: TGTGCCAGCAGCAACCCACTCCCGCGTTCGGGTTCAGATACGCAGTATTTT; cdr3_aa: CASSNPLPRSGSDTQYF
clone_size: .; v_call: TRBV19; j_call: TRBJ2-7; d_call: TRBD2; cdr3_nt: TGTGCCAGTAGTATAGGCGGGGGGAGCTACGAGCAGTACTTC; cdr3_aa: CASSIGGGSYEQYF
clone_size: .; v_call: TRBV28; j_call: TRBJ2-3; d_call: .; cdr3_nt: TGTGCCAGCAGTTTCTCAGGGGTGAGGGGATCAGATACGCAGTATTTT; cdr3_aa: CASSFSGVRGSDTQYF
clone_size: few; v_call: TRBV20-1; j_call: TRBJ1-4; d_call: .; cdr3_nt: TGCAGTGCCCGGGGGGTGGAAAAACTGTTTTTT; cdr3_aa: CSARGVEKLFF
clone_size: once; v_call: TRBV5-1; j_call: TRBJ2-7; d_call: .; cdr3_nt: TGCGCCAGCAGCCCGATCCCGGGTCACTACGAGCAGTACTTC; cdr3_aa: CASSPIPGHYEQYF
clone_size: .; v_call: TRBV18; j_call: TRBJ1-3; d_call: .; cdr3_nt: TGTGCCAGCTCACCCCCTCTCTCTGGAAACACCATATATTTT; cdr3_aa: CASSPPLSGNTIYF
clone_size: .; v_call: TRBV2; j_call: TRBJ2-1; d_call: .; cdr3_nt: TGTGCCAGCAGTGTCTGGACTTATGAGCAGTTCTTC; cdr3_aa: CASSVWTYEQFF